The T cell receptor beta chain described here comes from a study of blood T cell repertoires in COVID-19. Study context: COVID-19 samples collected from the United States, Italy and Spain covered acute and convalescent phases. In each case, the material was cDNA or gDNA derived from T cells, B-cell-depleted T cells, or PBMCs.

The V end lost 4 bases, the J end lost 6 bases, and 15 bases lay between the germline ends. The V gene's germline CDR1 is SGHTA and CDR2 FQGNSA. The CDR3 has 15 amino acids. In the original workflow: Amplification with reference gene primers provided the estimates of nucleated cell counts. TCRdb's table, derived via immunoSEQ multiplex PCR, lists solely in-frame clones and lacks some. The DNA gave D and trimming, while V, J and clone size come from that table. This sample has some 390,000 clones, with about 89% found just once. The sequence was obtained from a woman in her sixties with COVID-19, enrolled during active disease. Source material: peripheral blood. The rearrangement links TRBV7-2 to TRBJ1-4; tentative D call: TRBD1 (6 bases). CDR3 residues: CASSSPQGSYEKLFF. The CDR3 DNA is TGTGCCAGCAGCTCCCCACAGGGATCTTATGAAAAACTGTTTTTT.